The 20 T cell receptor beta chains listed next were all sequenced from one sample in a study of blood T cell repertoires in COVID-19. The table came from immunoSEQ multiplex PCR; TCRdb's copy has only in-frame clones and leaves some out. The table shows 200,000 to 250,000 clones, with 70% to 90% occurring only once. Sequencing was done on a sample of PBMCs or T cells enriched from blood (not recorded which). These receptors came from a woman between 40 and 50 years old with acute COVID-19.

As DNA, the CDR3 is TGTGCCAGCAGCGGCGACATAGCGGAAAAACTGTTTTTT. As protein: CASSGDIAEKLFF. The V call is TRBV9, the J call TRBJ1-4; D remains ambiguous. Germline CDR1 reads SGDLS; CDR2 reads YYNGEE. The CDR3 extends over 13 amino acids. Trimming removed 3 bases from V and 8 bases from J, with 11 bases in between.

This sequence joins TRBV28 and TRBJ2-7, with D hard to call. This CDR3 has 15 residues. V was cut by 4 bases and J by 6 bases, with 19 bases left in between. Germline V gives CDR1 MDHEN, CDR2 SYDVKM. The CDR3 reads CASSSRRSPPGEQYV. CDR3 in DNA: TGTGCCAGCAGTTCCCGTCGCTCTCCCCCGGGCGAGCAGTACGTC.

This clone was found a few times. The identical CDR3 is also encoded by other nucleotide sequences in the sample. This chain joins TRBV7-2 and TRBJ1-1; maybe TRBD1 (5 bases). Trimming cost V 5 bases and J 5 bases, with 12 bases left between them. Per the germline V gene, CDR1 is SGHTA and CDR2 is FQGNSA. The CDR3 length is 13 residues. DNA of the CDR3: TGTGCCAGCAGCCTAGGACAAGGAACTGAAGCTTTCTTT. This codes for CASSLGQGTEAFF.

The chain links TRBV5-1 to TRBJ2-1; TRBD1 matches 7 bases. Per germline, CDR1 SGHRS and CDR2 YFSETQ. This CDR3 is 13 amino acids long. J gave up 8 bases and V 0 bases, and 2 bases lay outside the gene matches. CDR3 protein: CASSLETGYEQFF. CDR3 nucleotide sequence: TGCGCCAGCAGCTTGGAGACAGGGTATGAGCAGTTCTTC.

The chain links TRBV4-3 to TRBJ2-7; D may be TRBD2 (7 bases). V was clipped by 1 base and J by 2 bases, with 15 bases between them. CDR1 is LGHNA, CDR2 YSLEER, per germline. This CDR3 region has 16 residues. CDR3 in DNA: TGCGCCAGCAGCCAAGCCGCCCGGGGGGCAACCTACGAGCAGTACTTC. Protein product: CASSQAARGATYEQYF.

The chain employs TRBV18 and TRBJ1-5; 7 bases line up with TRBD1. Germline V lookup: CDR1 KGHSH, CDR2 LQKENI. J was trimmed by 4 bases and V by 2 bases; bases with no gene match: 5. This CDR3 is built from 15 residues. The CDR3 DNA reads TGTGCCAGCTCACCAGGGACAGCCAATAATCAGCCCCAGCATTTT. Protein sequence: CASSPGTANNQPQHF.

This chain joins TRBV6-4 and TRBJ1-1; 8 bases map to TRBD1. From germline, CDR1 is MRHNA and CDR2 SNTAGT. Trimming at V came to 2 bases and at J to 0 bases, leaving 8 bases not matched to a gene. The length of the CDR3 is 17 residues. The DNA of the CDR3 is TGTGCCAGCAGTGACGCGGAGGACAGGGTACTGAACACTGAAGCTTTCTTT. The encoded protein is CASSDAEDRVLNTEAFF.

The chain joins TRBV11-2 to TRBJ2-1; 7 bases are a match to TRBD1. J lost 0 bases, V lost 1 base, and 3 bases had no gene match. Germline CDR1 is SGHAT and CDR2 is FQNNGV. This CDR3 has 16 amino acids. CDR3 sequence (DNA): TGTGCCAGCAGCTTAGCGGGGACAGTCTCCTACAATGAGCAGTTCTTC. Translation gives CASSLAGTVSYNEQFF.

The chain has TRBV10-3 and TRBJ1-5, with D possibly being TRBD1 (5 bases). Germline-derived CDR1 and CDR2 are ENHRY and SYGVKD. The CDR3 spans 17 residues. Trimming pared 6 bases from V and 2 bases from J, leaving 20 bases between. The CDR3 sequence: CAISDSPRIGGNQPQHF. CDR3 coding DNA: TGTGCCATCAGCGACAGCCCCAGGATTGGTGGCAATCAGCCCCAGCATTTT.

The gene calls are TRBV7-9 and TRBJ1-4; D gene ambiguous. The CDR3 runs 17 residues. The V gene lost 1 base and the J gene lost 1 base, with 13 bases spanning the gap. Germline values: CDR1 SEHNR, CDR2 FQNEAQ (reference sequence). The CDR3 loop reads CASSLVSGMGTNEKLFF. The CDR3, as DNA: TGTGCCAGCAGCTTAGTTTCGGGTATGGGAACTAATGAAAAACTGTTTTTT. The whole variable domain, remainder taken from reference TRBV7-9 and TRBJ1-4, is DTGVSQNPRHKITKRGQNVTFRCDPISEHNRLYWYRQTLGQGPEFLTYFQNEAQLEKSRLLSDRFSAERPKGSFSTLEIQRTEQGDSAMYLCASSLVSGMGTNEKLFFGSGTQLSVL.

This clone occurred a few times. The chain combines TRBV5-4 with TRBJ1-1; D perhaps matches TRBD1 (5 bases). Germline CDR1 reads SGHNT; CDR2 reads YYREEE (reference sequence). Deletions cut 4 bases from V and 0 bases from J, with 7 bases between. CDR3 size: 13 residues. CDR3 DNA: TGTGCCAGCAGCACGGACATGAACACTGAAGCTTTCTTT. Protein: CASSTDMNTEAFF.

About this clone: Additional DNA sequences in this sample encode the identical CDR3. Written as DNA, the CDR3 is TGTGCCAGCAGACGCACAGGGGGCTATGGCTACACCTTC. It specifies CASRRTGGYGYTF. The J gene is TRBJ1-2, the V gene TRBV27, with 8 bases lining up with TRBD1. The trim removed 6 bases at V and 4 bases at J, leaving 4 bases unmatched. The V gene's germline CDR1 is MNHEY and CDR2 SMNVEV (reference sequence). CDR3 length: 13 amino acids.

This chain connects TRBV13 to TRBJ1-3, with 8 bases lining up with TRBD1. Per germline, CDR1 PRHDT and CDR2 FYEKMQ (reference sequence). V shed 0 bases and J 0 bases; nucleotides not matched to a gene: 10. This CDR3 region has 19 residues. CDR3 in DNA: TGTGCCAGCAGCTTAGGCGGGACAGGACTTTTCAGCTCTGGAAACACCATATATTTT. It translates to CASSLGGTGLFSSGNTIYF.

The chain carries TRBV4-1 and TRBJ1-2, with a weak D call TRBD1 (6 bases). V gave up 0 bases and J gave up 1 base, with 15 bases separating them. The CDR3 runs 17 residues. CDR1 is MGHRA and CDR2 is YSYEKL in the germline V gene. The CDR3 reads CASSQDQLQGLNYGYTF. CDR3 DNA sequence: TGCGCCAGCAGCCAAGATCAGCTACAGGGCCTTAACTATGGCTACACCTTC.

This clone was counted only a few times. The rearrangement joins TRBV19 to TRBJ2-2; TRBD1 matches 7 bases. The CDR3 is 13 residues long. Germline CDR1 and CDR2: LNHDA and SQIVND (reference sequence). V gave up 8 bases and J gave up 4 bases; unmatched junction bases: 4. CDR3 nucleotide sequence: TGTGCCAGTGGGACAGCCGCCACCGGGGAGCTGTTTTTT. This encodes CASGTAATGELFF.

V is TRBV5-8 and J is TRBJ2-5; the D is unclear. CDR3 size: 12 residues. Trimming shortened V by 0 bases and J by 4 bases, and 4 bases separated the two germline ends. Germline V gene sequence: CDR1 SGHTS, CDR2 YDEGEE. CDR3 sequence: CASSLEPETQYF. The CDR3 coding sequence is TGTGCCAGCAGCTTGGAGCCAGAGACCCAGTACTTC.

This clone was observed a handful of times. The chain combines TRBV19 with TRBJ1-1; maybe TRBD1 (6 bases). Trimming cost V 2 bases and J 4 bases, with 17 bases left between them. Germline values: CDR1 LNHDA, CDR2 SQIVND (reference sequence). This CDR3 region has 16 residues. The CDR3 DNA reads TGTGCCAGTAGTATAAAGAGACAGGTCGGAGGCACTGAAGCTTTCTTT. Its translation is CASSIKRQVGGTEAFF.

This chain uses TRBV5-1 with TRBJ2-2; no clear D gene. The V gene lost 4 bases and the J gene lost 5 bases, with 15 bases spanning the gap. The CDR3 is made up of 15 amino acids. Germline CDR1 SGHRS, CDR2 YFSETQ. The CDR3 spells CASSTPLDTTGELFF. The CDR3 DNA sequence: TGCGCCAGCAGCACACCATTAGACACGACCGGGGAGCTGTTTTTT.

In its sample, this clone was seen once. V is TRBV18 and J is TRBJ2-7, with TRBD2 identical over 11 bases. CDR3 length equals 15 residues. The germline CDR1 and CDR2 sequences are KGHSH and LQKENI. J gave up 4 bases and V 2 bases, and 4 bases lay outside the gene matches. CDR3 coding DNA: TGTGCCAGCTCACCAACTAGCGGGGGAGTATACGAGCAGTACTTC. It encodes CASSPTSGGVYEQYF.

The sample holds one count of this clone. The chain employs TRBV15 and TRBJ1-5, with 11 positions matching TRBD1. Germline V lookup: CDR1 LNHNV, CDR2 YYDKDF (reference sequence). Trimming removed 1 base from V and 4 bases from J; junction bases left unmatched: 9. The CDR3 is 18 amino acids. The CDR3, as DNA: TGTGCCACCAGCAGAGGGACAGGGGGCACCACAGCAAATCAGCCCCAGCATTTT. This sequence encodes CATSRGTGGTTANQPQHF.